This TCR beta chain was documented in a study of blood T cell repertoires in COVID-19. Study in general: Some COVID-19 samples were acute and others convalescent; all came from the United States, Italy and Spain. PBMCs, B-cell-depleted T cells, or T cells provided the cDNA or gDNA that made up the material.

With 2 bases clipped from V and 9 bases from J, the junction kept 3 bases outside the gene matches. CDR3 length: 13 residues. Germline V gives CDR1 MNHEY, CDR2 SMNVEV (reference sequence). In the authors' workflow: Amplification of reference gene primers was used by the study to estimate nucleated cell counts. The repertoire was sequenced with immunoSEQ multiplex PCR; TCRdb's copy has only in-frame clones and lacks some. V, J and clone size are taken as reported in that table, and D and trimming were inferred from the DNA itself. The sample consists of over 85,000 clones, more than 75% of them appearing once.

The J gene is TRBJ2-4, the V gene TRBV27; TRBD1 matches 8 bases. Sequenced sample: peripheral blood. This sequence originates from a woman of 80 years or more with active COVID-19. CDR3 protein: CASSLLDRGIQYF. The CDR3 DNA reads TGTGCCAGCAGTTTACTCGACAGGGGCATTCAGTACTTC.